Sequencing of this T cell receptor (beta chain) was carried out in a study of blood T cell repertoires in COVID-19. Per the authors' pipeline: Cell counts per sample came from amplifying reference gene primers. Sequencing used immunoSEQ multiplex PCR; TCRdb keeps in-frame clones, though not all of them. Clonal size and the V and J genes are those of that table, whereas D and trimming came from the DNA. The sample includes 30,000 to 35,000 clones, approximately 78% of them seen just once. Sequenced: peripheral blood. This sequence was found in a man older than 75 with active or convalescent COVID-19.

The CDR3 bases are TGTGCCAGCTCCCACGGACAAATCTCTGGAAACACCATATATTTT. It translates to CASSHGQISGNTIYF. The chain links TRBV18 to TRBJ1-3; D may be TRBD1 (5 bases). There are 15 residues in the CDR3. V was pared by 6 bases and J by 0 bases, with 12 bases between. Germline assignment: CDR1 KGHSH and CDR2 LQKENI.